This TCR beta chain was profiled in a study of blood T cells in healthy people across ages (dated by TCRdb to 2014 to 2015). For the wider study: Template switching captured roughly one uniquely barcoded TCR beta cDNA molecule per two T cells in model experiments. The study measured age-related changes in TCR beta repertoire diversity using deep sequencing normalized with unique cDNA molecular identifiers. Donors were grouped into four age groups: young (average roughly 16 years), middle-aged (39), aged (around 62) and long-lived (around 80). Two additional independent replicas of 1 million unique cDNA reads from the same blood draw were analyzed for two donors (one aged 18 to 30 and one aged 80 or older). To avoid experimental bias, donors of different ages were distributed randomly across sequencing lanes. The study at large found these results: Observed TCR beta diversity correlated strongly with the percentage of naive T cells measured by flow cytometry. Estimates of total diversity based on one million sequenced T cells were regarded as lower bounds and as underestimates. Because profiling used bulk unsorted PBMCs, naive and antigen-experienced compartments could not be compared conclusively. Compared with the aged group, the long-lived group had more naive CD4+ T cells, fewer expanded clones and increased TCR diversity, suggesting age selection. The CMV infection status of donors was not known, potentially confounding age-related changes in expanded clonotypes. As age increased, observed TCR beta diversity per million T cells dropped in a roughly linear way, and a significant reduction was already evident by age roughly 40.

The library was produced with 5' RACE. Sequencing took place on an Illumina HiSeq 2500. The second PCR ran for about 6 to 11 cycles and used a J-beta primer mix along with a sample-barcoded 5' primer. Each TCR beta cDNA molecule received a unique molecular identifier from a template-switch 5' adaptor carrying 12 random nucleotides. Each sample yielded at least 2.5 million CDR3-containing paired-end reads. First-strand cDNA synthesis was performed from all RNA using the Mint cDNA synthesis kit, with priming by a TRBC-specific oligonucleotide. Following uracil-DNA glycosylase treatment, all cDNA underwent a first 18-cycle PCR with the universal primers M1SS and BC2_uni_R. Turning to the authors' computational methods: Normalization of each sample was performed by random selection of 1 million high-quality reads, each carrying a distinct molecular identifier. Instead of being binned into consensus sequences, reads that shared molecular identifiers were thrown out. CDR3 identification, clonotype clustering and error correction used MiTCR with a Q25 quality threshold and the strictest error-elimination algorithm. A nonparametric unseen species model with Euler transformation was used to estimate a lower bound on total TCR beta diversity. TCRdb's own reprocessing of the public reads used fastp at Q25 and MiXCR and kept productive beta chains. Rows matching on CDR3 protein sequence are summarized as one entry with the most common DNA and genes. TCRdb's processing, not the authors' own work, is the source of the V and J calls. This sample gives about a million distinct CDR3 sequences in total; 48% of them show up just once. Together, the top ten hold roughly 13% of the sample.

The approximately 39 donors, aged about 6 to 95 years, were systemically healthy Caucasian individuals from Russia. Roughly 10 milliliters of peripheral blood were collected from each donor into EDTA-treated Vacutainer tubes. PBMCs were isolated by Ficoll-Paque density-gradient centrifugation, with at least 6 million obtained per sample. Total RNA was extracted from PBMCs with Trizol reagent, with at least 6 micrograms obtained per sample. The percentages of naive CD45RAhigh/CD27high T cells were determined by flow cytometry on a PBMC aliquot from every donor. There are 14 amino acids in the CDR3, from cysteine to phenylalanine inclusive. Here the CDR3 DNA is all that survives: 42 bases in frame from base 1. Regarding this clonotype: Its antigen is unknown. A read error may produce the germline difference seen at one junction end.

Specimen: blood. This clonotype was sampled from a young man in good health. The sequence joins TRBV12-3 or TRBV12-4 to TRBJ2-4, and TRBD1 matches 11 of the central bases. DNA sequence: TGTGCCAACAGTCCCGGGACAGGGGGTTACATTCAGTACTTC. Translated, it reads CANSPGTGGYIQYF.